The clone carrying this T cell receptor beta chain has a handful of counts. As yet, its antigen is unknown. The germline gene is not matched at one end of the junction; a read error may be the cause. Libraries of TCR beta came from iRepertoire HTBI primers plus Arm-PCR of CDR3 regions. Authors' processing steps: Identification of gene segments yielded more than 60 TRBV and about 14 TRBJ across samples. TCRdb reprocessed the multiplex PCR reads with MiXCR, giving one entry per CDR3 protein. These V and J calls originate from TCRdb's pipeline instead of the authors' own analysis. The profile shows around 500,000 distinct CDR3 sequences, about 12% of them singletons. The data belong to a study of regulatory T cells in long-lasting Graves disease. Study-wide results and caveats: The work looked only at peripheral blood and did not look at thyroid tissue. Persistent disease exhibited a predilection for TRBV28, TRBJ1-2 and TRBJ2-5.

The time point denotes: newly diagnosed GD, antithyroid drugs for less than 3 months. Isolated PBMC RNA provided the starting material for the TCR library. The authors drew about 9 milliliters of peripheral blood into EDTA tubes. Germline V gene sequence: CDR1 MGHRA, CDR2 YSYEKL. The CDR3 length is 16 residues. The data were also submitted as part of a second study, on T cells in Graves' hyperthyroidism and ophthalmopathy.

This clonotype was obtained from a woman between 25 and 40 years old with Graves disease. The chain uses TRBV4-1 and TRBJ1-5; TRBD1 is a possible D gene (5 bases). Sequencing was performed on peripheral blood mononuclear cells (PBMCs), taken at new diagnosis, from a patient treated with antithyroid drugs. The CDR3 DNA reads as TGCGTCAGCAGCCAAGAAGGGGCCAGAGGAAATCAGCCCCAGCATTTT. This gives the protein CVSSQEGARGNQPQHF.